These 25 T cell receptor beta chains originate from one sample sequenced in a study of spatial heterogeneity in lung cancer. Indicated time point: sample taken at primary tumor resection. TCRdb processed the 5' RACE reads anew with MiXCR; each CDR3 protein has one entry. This table has 9,000 to 13,000 distinct CDR3 sequences, over 6% appearing once. Sequenced here: PBMCs, sampled at surgery. These receptors all come from a male donor with early-stage non-small cell lung cancer.

In its sample, this clonotype was seen a few times. The chain couples TRBV11-2 to TRBJ2-5; the D is unclear. V was shortened by 2 bases and J by 0 bases, with 7 bases between the two germline ends. CDR1 and CDR2 from the germline V gene are SGHAT and FQNNGV. The CDR3 consists of 14 residues. DNA of the CDR3: TGTGCCAGCAGCTTAAACAGCAACCAAGAGACCCAGTACTTC. Residues: CASSLNSNQETQYF.

This clonotype was recorded at least ten times. The V call is TRBV12-3 or TRBV12-4, the J call TRBJ1-1; the D gene is possibly TRBD1 (5 bases). The CDR3 covers 14 residues. With 2 bases removed from V and 4 bases from J, the gap between germline ends came to 11 bases. The CDR3 DNA reads as TGTGCCAGCAGTTTAATCGGTGGGGGCACTGAAGCTTTCTTT. This sequence encodes CASSLIGGGTEAFF.

The V call is TRBV5-6, the J call TRBJ2-1, with 9 bases identical to TRBD1. V lost 4 bases and J lost 2; bases outside the gene matches: 4. Looked up from germline, CDR1 is SGHDT and CDR2 is YYEEEE. This CDR3 is built from 15 residues. In DNA form, the CDR3 reads TGTGCCAGCAGCCTGCGGGACAGGGCCTACAATGAGCAGTTCTTC. Its protein product is CASSLRDRAYNEQFF.

This clonotype was seen ten or more times. V is TRBV28 and J is TRBJ2-1; 11 bases are a match to TRBD2. The CDR3 has 16 residues. Germline CDR1 and CDR2: MDHEN and SYDVKM. V shed 2 bases, J shed 5 bases, and the junction held 5 bases outside the gene matches. The CDR3 DNA follows: TGTGCCAGCAGTTTACCGGGACTAGCGGAAAACAATGAGCAGTTCTTC. As protein: CASSLPGLAENNEQFF. The entire variable domain, with the rest obtained from reference TRBV28 and TRBJ2-1, is as follows: DVKVTQSSRYLVKRTGEKVFLECVQDMDHENMFWYRQDPGLGLRLIYFSYDVKMKEKGDIPEGYSVSREKKERFSLILESASTNQTSMYLCASSLPGLAENNEQFFGPGTRLTVL.

The sample holds many counts of this clonotype. The chain carries TRBV7-9 and TRBJ1-1; the D gene is possibly TRBD1 (6 bases). V lost 5 bases to trimming and J lost 4 bases, with 11 bases between them. Germline V CDR1 and CDR2: SEHNR, FQNEAQ (reference sequence). This CDR3 is 13 amino acids long. CDR3 region: CASSTLQGTEAFF. CDR3 DNA: TGTGCCAGCAGCACCCTACAGGGCACTGAAGCTTTCTTT. The full variable domain, with the rest looked up from reference TRBV7-9 and TRBJ1-1, is DTGVSQNPRHKITKRGQNVTFRCDPISEHNRLYWYRQTLGQGPEFLTYFQNEAQLEKSRLLSDRFSAERPKGSFSTLEIQRTEQGDSAMYLCASSTLQGTEAFFGQGTRLTVV.

This clonotype has a count of ten or more. The CDR3 nucleotides are TGTGCCAGCAGCTTAGATGGTTACACTGAAGCTTTCTTT. Amino acid sequence: CASSLDGYTEAFF. The rearrangement joins TRBV11-3 to TRBJ1-1; no clear D. Germline V gene sequence: CDR1 SGHNT, CDR2 YENEEA. V was clipped by 0 bases and J by 3 bases, with 5 bases between them. This CDR3 region has 13 residues.

In its sample, this clonotype is medium-sized (0.01 to 0.1%). This chain links TRBV7-9 with TRBJ2-1; 8 nucleotides agree with TRBD2. CDR1 SEHNR and CDR2 FQNEAQ come from the germline V gene (reference sequence). Trimming removed 5 bases from V and 3 bases from J; junction bases left unmatched: 9. This CDR3 is built from 16 residues. The CDR3 nucleotides read TGTGCCAGCAGCCTGGGAGCGGGAGCGGGCTACAATGAGCAGTTCTTC. Translated, it gives CASSLGAGAGYNEQFF.

Concerning this clonotype itself: This may come from a read error, since a much larger clone is one base off. This rearrangement joins TRBV15 to TRBJ2-1; the D is unclear. Germline V gene lookup returns CDR1 LNHNV and CDR2 YYDKDF (reference sequence). Trimming pared 3 bases from V and 4 bases from J, leaving 16 bases between. The CDR3 runs 16 residues. The CDR3 reads CATSSLKHRVYNEQFF. As DNA, the CDR3 is TGTGCCACCAGCAGCCTAAAACACCGGGTGTACAATGAGCAGTTCTTC.

This clonotype was observed a handful of times. The CDR3 nucleotides are TGTGCCAGCAGTGAAATTAGCGGGAGAGGGAGAGAGACCCAGTACTTC. It is translated as CASSEISGRGRETQYF. The chain recombines TRBV6-1 with TRBJ2-5; 9 nucleotides match TRBD2. This CDR3 region has 16 residues. Germline V gives CDR1 MNHNS, CDR2 SASEGT. V dropped 2 bases and J dropped 4; count of bases not matched to a gene: 8.

The table lists this clonotype with many counts. The gene calls are TRBV5-1 and TRBJ2-1; TRBD2 matches at 11 bases. This CDR3 spans 16 amino acids. J lost 1 base, V lost 3 bases, and 3 bases had no gene match. Germline V lookup: CDR1 SGHRS, CDR2 YFSETQ. The CDR3 is CASSSRLAGSYNEQFF. The CDR3 nucleotides are TGCGCCAGCAGCTCCAGACTAGCGGGGTCCTACAATGAGCAGTTCTTC.

This clonotype has ten or more counts. This chain links TRBV7-8 with TRBJ2-2; D not certain. Germline assignment: CDR1 SGHVS and CDR2 FQNEAQ. This CDR3 is 12 amino acids long. V was shortened by 5 bases and J by 3 bases, with 4 bases between the two germline ends. The DNA for the CDR3 is TGTGCCAGCAGCCGTCACACCGGGGAGCTGTTTTTT. This gives the protein CASSRHTGELFF.

This clonotype is medium-sized in the sample. The chain combines TRBV11-2 with TRBJ2-5; D remains unclear. The CDR3 spans 15 residues. The V gene's germline CDR1 is SGHAT and CDR2 FQNNGV. Trimming stripped 6 bases from V and 2 bases from J, with 16 bases between. CDR3 in DNA: TGTGCCAGCAGATTCGAAGAGCACCGTCAAGAGACCCAGTACTTC. Translated, it gives CASRFEEHRQETQYF.

This clonotype showed up just a few times. V usage is TRBV12-3 or TRBV12-4 and J usage is TRBJ1-1; 8 bases line up with TRBD1. The J segment lost 3 bases and the V segment lost 7 bases, leaving 13 bases of the junction unmatched. CDR3 size: 16 residues. The CDR3 region has the DNA TGTGCCAGCACCCCGTGGGGCAGGGGGCTTGACACTGAAGCTTTCTTT. Protein product: CASTPWGRGLDTEAFF.

This clonotype came up many times. Compared with germline, one end of the junction differs, possibly owing to a read error. The chain carries TRBV30 and TRBJ1-4; unclear D gene. CDR3 length: 15 amino acids. Per germline, CDR1 GTSNPN and CDR2 SVGIG (reference sequence). The CDR3 loop is CAWRGPGTTNEKLFF. CDR3 bases: TGTGCCTGGAGGGGCCCAGGCACAACTAACGAAAAACTGTTTTTT. Looking up the rest from reference TRBV30 and TRBJ1-4 gives the full variable domain: SQTIHQWPATLVQPVGSPLSLECTVEGTSNPNLYWYRQAAGRGLQLLFYSVGIGQISSEVPQNLSASRPQDRQFILSSKKLLLSDSGFYLCAWRGPGTTNEKLFFGSGTQLSVL.

This clonotype was counted at least ten times. The chain is built from TRBV12-3 or TRBV12-4 and TRBJ1-1, with D maybe TRBD1 (5 bases). The germline V and J ends were trimmed by 3 bases and 4 bases, with 12 bases remaining between them. The CDR3 is made up of 14 amino acids. This chain's CDR3 is CASSLQDGGTEAFF. The CDR3 DNA sequence: TGTGCCAGCAGTTTGCAGGACGGGGGCACTGAAGCTTTCTTT.

By share, this clonotype ranks as medium-sized. The V gene is TRBV6-2 or TRBV6-3, the J gene TRBJ1-5, with no clear D. The CDR3 runs to 15 residues. Per the germline V gene, CDR1 is MNHEY and CDR2 is SVGEGT. V was shortened by 1 base and J by 1 base, with 8 bases between the two germline ends. The CDR3, as DNA: TGTGCCAGCAGTTACTGGGCGAGGAGCAATCAGCCCCAGCATTTT. Translation: CASSYWARSNQPQHF.

Many counts were recorded for this clonotype. The chain employs TRBV6-5 and TRBJ1-1; D not resolved. The germline V gene encodes CDR1 MNHEY and CDR2 SVGAGI. Trimming removed 5 bases from V and 0 bases from J, with 7 bases in between. There are 13 residues in the CDR3. The CDR3 is CASSPAMNTEAFF. The CDR3 DNA follows: TGTGCCAGCAGTCCCGCTATGAACACTGAAGCTTTCTTT.

The rearrangement links TRBV6-5 to TRBJ1-3, with TRBD1 identical over 7 bases. Germline CDR1 is MNHEY and CDR2 is SVGAGI. This CDR3 has 15 residues. V dropped 6 bases and J dropped 0; count of bases not matched to a gene: 5. CDR3: CASSPDRSSGNTIYF. The CDR3 nucleotides read TGTGCCAGCAGCCCGGACAGGAGCTCTGGAAACACCATATATTTT.

J is TRBJ2-7 and V is TRBV20-1; D unclear. V lost 6 bases and J lost 0, with 9 bases in between. Germline CDR1 DFQATT, CDR2 SNEGSKA (reference sequence). The CDR3 runs 12 residues. CDR3 nucleotides: TGCAGTGCCCCGACGGACTCCTACGAGCAGTACTTC. Its protein is CSAPTDSYEQYF.

By sample share, this clonotype is medium-sized. The V gene is TRBV9, the J gene TRBJ2-1; a possible D gene is TRBD2 (5 bases). Germline CDR1 is SGDLS and CDR2 is YYNGEE. The CDR3 is made up of 14 amino acids. The V end was cut by 0 bases, the J end by 6 bases, with 10 bases between. CDR3 DNA: TGTGCCAGCAGCGTAGAAGAGGGTTTCAATGAGCAGTTCTTC. Its protein product is CASSVEEGFNEQFF.

The J gene is TRBJ2-1, the V gene TRBV4-1, with D unresolved. This CDR3 is built from 11 residues. Trimming removed 3 bases at V and 8 bases at J, with 5 bases between. CDR1 MGHRA and CDR2 YSYEKL come from the germline V gene. The CDR3 spells CASSHRDEQFF. The DNA of the CDR3 is TGCGCCAGCAGCCACCGGGATGAGCAGTTCTTC.

This clonotype came up many times. V gene TRBV9 combines with J gene TRBJ1-1; D uncertain. CDR3 length equals 13 residues. V lost 0 bases to trimming and J lost 4 bases, with 7 bases between them. Germline CDR1 SGDLS, CDR2 YYNGEE. CDR3 protein: CASSVDGPTEAFF. CDR3 DNA sequence: TGTGCCAGCAGCGTAGACGGGCCCACTGAAGCTTTCTTT.

This clonotype came up many times. CDR3: CASSSMQGATEAFF. CDR3 coding DNA: TGTGCCAGCAGCTCCATGCAGGGTGCCACTGAAGCTTTCTTT. This chain joins TRBV7-8 and TRBJ1-1, with a weak D call TRBD1 (5 bases). The germline gives CDR1 SGHVS, CDR2 FQNEAQ. Trimming removed 4 bases from V and 4 bases from J, with 13 bases in between. The CDR3 runs to 14 residues.

This chain connects TRBV7-9 to TRBJ2-3, with D possibly matching TRBD1 (5 bases). CDR1 SEHNR and CDR2 FQNEAQ come from the germline V gene (reference sequence). V dropped 7 bases and J dropped 2 bases, with 13 bases sitting between them. The length of the CDR3 is 14 residues. The CDR3 region is CASNRQGTTDTQYF. The CDR3 DNA sequence: TGTGCCAGCAACCGCCAGGGAACCACAGATACGCAGTATTTT.

This clonotype is medium-sized in the sample. The chain employs TRBV6-1 and TRBJ1-2; TRBD1 might be the D (5 bases). V was trimmed by 4 bases and J by 4 bases, leaving 10 bases between them. Germline V gene data show CDR1 as MNHNS and CDR2 as SASEGT. This CDR3 is 13 amino acids long. Here the CDR3 reads CASSATGLYGYTF. CDR3 DNA sequence: TGTGCCAGCAGTGCCACAGGTCTCTATGGCTACACCTTC.